This T cell receptor beta chain was recovered during a study of PD-L1 blockade in urothelial cancer. Clones were sequenced by immunoSEQ multiplex PCR, and TCRdb holds only the in-frame ones, with some missing. This sample yields tens of thousands of clones, of which over 80% are seen a single time; 8% to 10% belongs to the top ten. CDR1 and CDR2 from the germline V gene are SGHTA and FQGNSA. V was cut by 5 bases and J by 7 bases, with 18 bases left in between. There are 14 residues in the CDR3. This clone was detected only once. Stated time point: pretreatment peripheral blood. The sample in question was PBMCs, obtained around atezolizumab (anti-PD-L1) treatment. The chain recombines TRBV7-2 with TRBJ2-7; tentative D call: TRBD1 (6 bases). This clonotype was sampled from a woman aged 70 to 79 with urothelial cancer. Written as DNA, the CDR3 is TGTGCCAGCAGCGAAAGGGGACACTCCTGGGAGCAGTACTTC. Its protein product is CASSERGHSWEQYF.